This TCR beta chain was sequenced for a study of CD8 T cells in ankylosing spondylitis. TCRdb processed the 5' RACE reads anew with MiXCR; each CDR3 protein has one entry. Of a few hundred thousand distinct CDR3 sequences listed, roughly 20% were seen once; the top ten hold 7.5% to 9.5%. Trimming shortened V by 5 bases and J by 4 bases, and 11 bases separated the two germline ends. This CDR3 contains 14 residues. The chain employs TRBV12-3 or TRBV12-4 and TRBJ2-2; weak D call: TRBD1 (6 bases). This TCR was recovered from a male donor with ankylosing spondylitis or in good health (not recorded which). Sequencing was performed on blood, either unsorted or a sorted T cell fraction (not recorded which). This CDR3 reads CASSVQGPTGELFF. The CDR3 DNA sequence: TGTGCCAGCAGTGTACAGGGTCCCACCGGGGAGCTGTTTTTT.